The clone carrying this TCR beta chain occurred a few times. The antigen is undetermined. The sample originates from a study of T cells in Graves' hyperthyroidism and ophthalmopathy. Study results and caveats: A model built on 13 V-J features separated ophthalmopathy from stable hyperthyroidism.

V was cut by 4 bases and J by 2 bases, with 15 bases left in between. The CDR3 totals 15 residues. The V gene's germline CDR1 is LGHDT and CDR2 YNNKEL (reference sequence). The CDR3 regions of TCR beta were amplified from RNA transcripts. Initially, a first-round RT-PCR of the TCR CDR3 employed the HTBI primer set. TCRdb independently ran MiXCR on the multiplex PCR reads; one entry per CDR3 protein. The profile covers around 250,000 distinct CDR3 sequences, with more than 12% appearing a single time and 10% to 15% taken by the ten largest. Patients were aged 18 to 65, had disease duration under 2 months, and had newly diagnosed hyperthyroidism.

The sequence was obtained from a woman aged 40 to 55 with Graves' hyperthyroidism that later progressed to Graves' ophthalmopathy. V usage is TRBV3-1 and J usage is TRBJ2-7; D is perhaps TRBD2 (5 bases). The material sequenced was blood. The CDR3 spells CASSPLGADTYEQYF. For the CDR3, the DNA is TGTGCCAGCAGCCCCCTAGGAGCGGATACCTACGAGCAGTACTTC.